This T cell receptor beta chain was captured by sequencing in a study of T-cell reconstitution after alpha-beta-depleted transplantation in children. Preparation of the TCRbeta library was carried out with unique molecular identifiers. TCRdb itself ran the PCR reads through MiXCR, one entry per CDR3 protein. The profile shows about 200,000 distinct CDR3 sequences, 6.6% of them singletons. Ten or more counts support this clonotype. This CDR3 contains 14 residues. V was pared by 1 base and J by 7 bases, with 13 bases between. Germline assignment: CDR1 SGHVS and CDR2 FQNEAQ. V gene TRBV7-8 combines with J gene TRBJ1-2; tentatively, D is TRBD1 (5 bases). The receptor's source is a boy aged 2 to 9 with acute lymphoblastic leukemia, due to receive a stem cell transplant. Sequencing was performed on PBMCs, taken before TCRalphabeta/CD19-depleted stem cell transplant. In DNA, the CDR3 is TGTGCCAGCAGCTTAGGGCAGGGTGGTGGTGGCTACACCTTC. Translation gives CASSLGQGGGGYTF.